This is a list of T cell receptor beta chains from one sample in a study of OX40 agonist ivuxolimab in advanced cancers. Clones were sequenced by immunoSEQ multiplex PCR, and TCRdb holds only the in-frame ones, with some missing. The repertoire holds under 100,000 clones, with around 85% as singletons. Specimen: CD4+ or CD8+ T cells sorted from blood, collected in a trial of the OX40 agonist ivuxolimab. Receptors originate from an adult with an advanced solid tumor such as melanoma, head and neck, liver or kidney cancer. Each CDR3 is given with its conserved first and last residue. Each record gives: V gene, J gene, CDR3 length, CDR3 protein.

TRBV9	TRBJ2-7	17	CASSVAGGLASSYEQYF
TRBV28	TRBJ1-6	16	CAGLQQGSSYNSPLHF
TRBV19	TRBJ1-2	13	CASSMGRDNGYTF
TRBV4-3	TRBJ1-4	17	CASSQDPGQGFPEKLFF
TRBV10-3	TRBJ2-7	15	CAISDFQGASYEQYF
TRBV20-1	TRBJ2-7	11	CSASRGYEQYF
TRBV5-1	TRBJ1-1	14	CASRVEGRRTEAFF
TRBV11-3	TRBJ2-1	14	CASSTGPGVHEQFF
TRBV9	TRBJ2-2	15	CASSVGQGAGGELFF
TRBV11-3	TRBJ1-4	15	CASSLSGTGVEKLFF
TRBV21-1	TRBJ2-7	12	CASIRGSDEQYF
TRBV19	TRBJ2-1	17	CASSMIGRGGEYNEQFF
TRBV2	TRBJ2-4	15	CASSEGQGDGNIQYF
TRBV28	TRBJ1-4	13	CASSSREAEKLFF
TRBV18	TRBJ2-3	13	CASSPSSPDTQYF
TRBV5-1	TRBJ2-5	15	CASSGGQVMLETQYF
TRBV6-6	TRBJ2-3	14	CASLLGQGTDTQYF
TRBV6-6	TRBJ1-5	15	CASSYSATGVGPQHF
TRBV5-6	TRBJ2-7	12	CASSFYGYEQYF
TRBV10-3	TRBJ2-5	15	CAISGASGGQETQYF
TRBV2	TRBJ1-2	13	CASSPERGEGYTF
TRBV7-2	TRBJ2-3	16	CASSLRRASSTDTQYF
TRBV10-3	TRBJ1-4	15	CAISGGGRTNEKLFF
TRBV6-1	TRBJ1-6	13	CASSEVKVAGVHF
TRBV11-2	TRBJ2-5	14	CASSLGDRAETQYF
TRBV29-1	TRBJ1-4	11	CSVVSREKLFF
TRBV7-3	TRBJ2-1	16	CASSLIGLGAYNEQFF
TRBV11-1	TRBJ2-3	15	CASSLGVGSTDTQYF
TRBV11-2	TRBJ2-1	13	CASSYGINNEQFF
TRBV7-7	TRBJ2-5	14	CASSLAGTEETQYF
TRBV5-1	TRBJ1-1	18	CASSLDVPGADLNTEAFF
TRBV11-1	TRBJ2-7	15	CASSPTWDRGYEQYF
TRBV2	TRBJ1-5	14	CASSDWTDNQPQHF
TRBV27	TRBJ1-6	14	CASSWGGRNSPLHF
TRBV30	TRBJ2-6	17	CAWSRGQGARGANVLTF
TRBV28	TRBJ2-2	13	CATLQRNTGELFF
TRBV5-1	TRBJ2-7	13	CASSNGARYEQYF
TRBV5-1	TRBJ2-5	14	CASSLEGSGETQYF
TRBV29-1	TRBJ1-4	14	CSVLIGQGNEKLFF
TRBV10-3	TRBJ1-1	14	CAISPGQGATEAFF
TRBV28	TRBJ1-2	14	CASLLPGQNYGYTF
TRBV9	TRBJ2-2	17	CASSVRAGTENTGELFF
TRBV6-5	TRBJ2-3	16	CASSSDRGTYTDTQYF
TRBV19	TRBJ1-5	14	CASSILRVGQPQHF
TRBV28	TRBJ1-5	12	CASSLLSQPQHF
TRBV10-3	TRBJ2-2	15	CAISVDSPRTGELFF
TRBV5-1	TRBJ1-2	14	CASSLDREGSGYTF
TRBV19	TRBJ2-2	15	CASSDFGVYTGELFF
TRBV7-2	TRBJ2-1	14	CASRKPGTNNEQFF
TRBV2	TRBJ2-5	12	CASASGFETQYF
TRBV28	TRBJ1-5	11	CASSNRGPQHF
TRBV11-2	TRBJ1-6	16	CASSVTRTVYNSPLHF